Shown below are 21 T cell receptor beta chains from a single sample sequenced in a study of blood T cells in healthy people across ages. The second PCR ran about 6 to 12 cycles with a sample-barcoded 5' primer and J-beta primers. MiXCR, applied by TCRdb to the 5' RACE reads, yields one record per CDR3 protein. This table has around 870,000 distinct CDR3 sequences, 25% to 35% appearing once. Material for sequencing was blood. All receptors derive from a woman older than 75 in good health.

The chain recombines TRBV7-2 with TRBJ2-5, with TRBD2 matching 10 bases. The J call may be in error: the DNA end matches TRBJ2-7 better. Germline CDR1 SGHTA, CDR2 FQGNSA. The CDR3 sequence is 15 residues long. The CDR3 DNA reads TGTGCCAGCAGCTTAGCTGGGACTAGCGACTACGAGCAGTACTTC. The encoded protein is CASSLAGTSDYEQYF.

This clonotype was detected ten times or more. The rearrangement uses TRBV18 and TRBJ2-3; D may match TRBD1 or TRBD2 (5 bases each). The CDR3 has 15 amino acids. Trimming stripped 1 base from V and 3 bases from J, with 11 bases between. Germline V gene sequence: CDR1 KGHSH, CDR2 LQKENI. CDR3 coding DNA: TGTGCCAGCTCACCACTGGGACGTTGGACAGATACGCAGTATTTT. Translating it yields CASSPLGRWTDTQYF.

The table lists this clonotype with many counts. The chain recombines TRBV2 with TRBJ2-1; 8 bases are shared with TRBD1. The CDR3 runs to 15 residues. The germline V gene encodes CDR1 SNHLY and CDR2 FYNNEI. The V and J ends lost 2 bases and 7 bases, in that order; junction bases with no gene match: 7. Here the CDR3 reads CASSETGQGRNEQFF. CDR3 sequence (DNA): TGTGCCAGCAGTGAAACCGGACAGGGACGGAATGAGCAGTTCTTC.

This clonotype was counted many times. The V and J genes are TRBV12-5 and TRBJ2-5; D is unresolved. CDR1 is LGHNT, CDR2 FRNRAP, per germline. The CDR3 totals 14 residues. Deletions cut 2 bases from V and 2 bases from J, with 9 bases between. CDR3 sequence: CASGLTAVQETQYF. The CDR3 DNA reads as TGTGCTAGTGGTTTGACGGCCGTACAAGAGACCCAGTACTTC.

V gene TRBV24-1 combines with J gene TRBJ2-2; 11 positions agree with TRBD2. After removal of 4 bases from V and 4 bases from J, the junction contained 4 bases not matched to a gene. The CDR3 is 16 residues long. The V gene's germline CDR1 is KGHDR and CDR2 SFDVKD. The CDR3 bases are TGTGCCACCAGTGACTCGGGACTAGCGGTCACCGGGGAGCTGTTTTTT. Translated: CATSDSGLAVTGELFF.

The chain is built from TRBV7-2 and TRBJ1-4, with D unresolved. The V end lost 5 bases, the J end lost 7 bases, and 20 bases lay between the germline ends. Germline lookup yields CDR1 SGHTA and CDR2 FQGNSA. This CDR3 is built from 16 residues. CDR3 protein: CASSPRAMGGSEKLFF. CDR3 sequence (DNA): TGTGCCAGCAGCCCCCGGGCTATGGGAGGGAGTGAAAAACTGTTTTTT.

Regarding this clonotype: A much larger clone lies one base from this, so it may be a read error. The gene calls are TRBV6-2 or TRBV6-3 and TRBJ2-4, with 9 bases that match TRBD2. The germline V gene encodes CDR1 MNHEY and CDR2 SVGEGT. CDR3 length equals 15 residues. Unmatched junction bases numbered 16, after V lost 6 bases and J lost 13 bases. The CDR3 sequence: CASSLRTSARNEQYF. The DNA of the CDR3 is TGTGCCAGCAGCCTCCGGACTAGCGCACGGAATGAGCAGTACTTC.

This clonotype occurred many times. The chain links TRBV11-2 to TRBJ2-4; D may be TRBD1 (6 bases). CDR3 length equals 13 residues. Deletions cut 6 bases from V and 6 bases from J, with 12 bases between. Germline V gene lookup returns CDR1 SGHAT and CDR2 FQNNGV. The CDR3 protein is CASSGLDRNIQYF. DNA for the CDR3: TGTGCCAGCAGTGGGCTGGACAGAAACATTCAGTACTTC.

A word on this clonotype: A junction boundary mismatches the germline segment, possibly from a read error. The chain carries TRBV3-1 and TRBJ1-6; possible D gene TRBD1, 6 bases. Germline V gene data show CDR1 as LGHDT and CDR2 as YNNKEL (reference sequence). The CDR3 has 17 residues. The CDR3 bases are TGTGCCAGCAGCCAAGCGAGTATAGGGGGACGAAATTCACCCCCCCACTTT. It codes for CASSQASIGGRNSPPHF. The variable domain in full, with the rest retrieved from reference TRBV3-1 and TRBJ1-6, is DTAVSQTPKYLVTQMGNDKSIKCEQNLGHDTMYWYKQDSKKFLKIMFSYNNKELIINETVPNRFSPKSPDKAHLNLHINSLELGDSAVYFCASSQASIGGRNSPPHFGNGTRLTVT.

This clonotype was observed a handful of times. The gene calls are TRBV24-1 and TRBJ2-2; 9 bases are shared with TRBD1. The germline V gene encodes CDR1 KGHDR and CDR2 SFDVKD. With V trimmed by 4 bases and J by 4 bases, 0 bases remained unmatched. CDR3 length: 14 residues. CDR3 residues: CATSETGGTGELFF. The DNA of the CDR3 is TGTGCCACCAGTGAGACAGGGGGCACCGGGGAGCTGTTTTTT.

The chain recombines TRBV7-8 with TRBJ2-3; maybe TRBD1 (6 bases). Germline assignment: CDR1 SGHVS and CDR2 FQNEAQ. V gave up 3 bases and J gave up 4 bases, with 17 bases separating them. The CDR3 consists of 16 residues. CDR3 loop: CASSFRQALVADTQYF. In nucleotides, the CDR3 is TGTGCCAGCAGCTTTAGACAGGCCCTCGTCGCAGATACGCAGTATTTT.

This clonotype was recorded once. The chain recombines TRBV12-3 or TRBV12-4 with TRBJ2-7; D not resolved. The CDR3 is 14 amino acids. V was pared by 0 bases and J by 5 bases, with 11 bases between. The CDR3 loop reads CASSLARVSDEQYF. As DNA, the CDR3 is TGTGCCAGCAGTTTAGCGCGTGTGAGCGACGAGCAGTACTTC.

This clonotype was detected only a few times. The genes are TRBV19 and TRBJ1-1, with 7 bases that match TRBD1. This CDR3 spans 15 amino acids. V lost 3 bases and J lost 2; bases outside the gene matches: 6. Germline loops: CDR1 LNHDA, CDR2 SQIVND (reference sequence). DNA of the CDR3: TGTGCCAGTAGTATCCAGGGACAGAGAAACACTGAAGCTTTCTTT. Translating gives CASSIQGQRNTEAFF.

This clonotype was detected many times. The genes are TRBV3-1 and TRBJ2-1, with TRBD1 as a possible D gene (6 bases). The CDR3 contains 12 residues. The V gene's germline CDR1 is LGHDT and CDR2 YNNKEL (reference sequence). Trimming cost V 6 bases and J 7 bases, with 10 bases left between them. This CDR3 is CASRDRKNEQFF. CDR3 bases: TGTGCCAGCAGAGACAGGAAGAATGAGCAGTTCTTC.

The chain's CDR3 is CASSDGGRWQFF. The DNA of the CDR3 is TGTGCCAGCAGTGATGGGGGCAGATGGCAGTTCTTC. The genes are TRBV2 and TRBJ2-1; tentatively, D is TRBD1 (6 bases). The CDR3 runs to 12 residues. The V end was cut by 3 bases, the J end by 12 bases, with 12 bases between. Germline CDR1 reads SNHLY; CDR2 reads FYNNEI. Variable domain in full (rest from reference TRBV2 and TRBJ2-1): EPEVTQTPSHQVTQMGQEVILRCVPISNHLYFYWYRQILGQKVEFLVSFYNNEISEKSEIFDDQFSVERPDGSNFTLKIRSTKLEDSAMYFCASSDGGRWQFFGPGTRLTVL.

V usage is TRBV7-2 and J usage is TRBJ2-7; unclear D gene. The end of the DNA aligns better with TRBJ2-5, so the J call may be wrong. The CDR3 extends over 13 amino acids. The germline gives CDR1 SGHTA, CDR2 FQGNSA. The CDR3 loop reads CASNLNRERTQYF. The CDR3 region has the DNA TGTGCCAGCAACCTCAACCGCGAACGGACCCAGTACTTC.

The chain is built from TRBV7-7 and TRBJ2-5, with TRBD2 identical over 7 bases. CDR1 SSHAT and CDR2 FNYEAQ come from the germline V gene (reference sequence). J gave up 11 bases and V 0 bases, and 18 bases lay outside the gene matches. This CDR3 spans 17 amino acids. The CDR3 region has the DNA TGTGCCAGCAGCTTAGCCCCCGCTAGCGGAATCGGGAATGAGCAGTACTTC. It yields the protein CASSLAPASGIGNEQYF.

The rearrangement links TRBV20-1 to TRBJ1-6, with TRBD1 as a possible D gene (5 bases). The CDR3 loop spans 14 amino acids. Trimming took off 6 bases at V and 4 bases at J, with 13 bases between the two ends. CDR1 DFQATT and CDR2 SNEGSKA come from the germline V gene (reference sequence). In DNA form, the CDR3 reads TGCAGTGCCCTCAGGCAGGGTTATAATTCACCCCTCCACTTT. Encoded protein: CSALRQGYNSPLHF.

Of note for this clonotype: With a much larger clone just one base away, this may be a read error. The CDR3 sequence: CAISPGLAGNEQYF. The CDR3 nucleotides are TGTGCCATCAGCCCGGGACTAGCGGGCAATGAGCAGTACTTC. This chain joins TRBV10-3 and TRBJ2-7; 12 bases line up with TRBD2. The length of the CDR3 is 14 residues. Germline CDR1 and CDR2: ENHRY and SYGVKD. The V segment lost 6 bases and the J segment 7 bases; nucleotides outside the gene matches: 7.

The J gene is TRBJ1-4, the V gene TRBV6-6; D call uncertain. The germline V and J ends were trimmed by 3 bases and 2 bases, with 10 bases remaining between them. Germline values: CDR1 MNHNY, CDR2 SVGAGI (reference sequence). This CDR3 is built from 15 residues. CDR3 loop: CASSYRWQTNEKLFF. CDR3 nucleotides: TGTGCCAGCAGTTATAGGTGGCAGACTAATGAAAAACTGTTTTTT.

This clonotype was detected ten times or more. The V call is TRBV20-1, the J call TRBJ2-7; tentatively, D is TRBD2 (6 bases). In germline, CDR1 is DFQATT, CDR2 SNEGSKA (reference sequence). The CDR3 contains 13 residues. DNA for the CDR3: TGCAGGCTAGCGAGACAGAGCTCCTACGAGCAGTACTTC. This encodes CRLARQSSYEQYF.